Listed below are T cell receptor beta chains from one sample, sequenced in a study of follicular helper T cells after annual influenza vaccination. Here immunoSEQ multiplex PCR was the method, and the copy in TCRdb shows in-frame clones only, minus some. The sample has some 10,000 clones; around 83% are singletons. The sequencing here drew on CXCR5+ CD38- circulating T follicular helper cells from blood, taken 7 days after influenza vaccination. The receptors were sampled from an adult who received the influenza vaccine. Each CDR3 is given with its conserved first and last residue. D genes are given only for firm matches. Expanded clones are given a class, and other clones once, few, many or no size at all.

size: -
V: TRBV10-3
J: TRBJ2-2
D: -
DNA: TGTGTCAGCTGCGCGGTGGGGCCGGGGACCGGGGAGCTGTTTTTT
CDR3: CVSCAVGPGTGELFF

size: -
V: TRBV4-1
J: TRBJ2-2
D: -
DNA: TGCGCCAGCAGTCCCATTTTGCGCACCGGGGAGCTGTTTTTT
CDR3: CASSPILRTGELFF

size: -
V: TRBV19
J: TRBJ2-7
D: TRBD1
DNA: TGTGCCAGTAGTATATCGGGACAGATACCCACCTACGAGCAGTACTTC
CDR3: CASSISGQIPTYEQYF

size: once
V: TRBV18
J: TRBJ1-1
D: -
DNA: TGTGCCAGCTCACCGACAGGCGACTTTGAAGCTTTCTTT
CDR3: CASSPTGDFEAFF

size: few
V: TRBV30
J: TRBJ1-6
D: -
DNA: TGTGCCTGGAGTCCAAGACCTTCGGGGACCCTCCACTTT
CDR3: CAWSPRPSGTLHF

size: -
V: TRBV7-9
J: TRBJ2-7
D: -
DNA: TGTGCCAGCAGCACCGACAGCCCCCCCTACGAGCAGTACTTC
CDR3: CASSTDSPPYEQYF

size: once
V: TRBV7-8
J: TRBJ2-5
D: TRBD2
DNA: TGTGCCAGCAGCTTAGGGGTCTTAGCGGGGGGGCAAGAGACCCAGTACTTC
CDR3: CASSLGVLAGGQETQYF

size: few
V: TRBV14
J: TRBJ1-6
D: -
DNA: TGTGCCAGCAGCCAGGGTTCGCCTTTTTCCCCCCTCCACTTT
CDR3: CASSQGSPFSPLHF

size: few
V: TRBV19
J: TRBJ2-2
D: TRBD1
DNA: TGTGCCAGTCGGACAGGGATCGGGGAGCTGTTTTTT
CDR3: CASRTGIGELFF

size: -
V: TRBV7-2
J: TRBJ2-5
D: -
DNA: TGTGCCAGCAGGGATTCCGGACAAGAGACCCAGTACTTC
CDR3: CASRDSGQETQYF